The subject of this entry is one T cell receptor beta chain. Germline V gene lookup returns CDR1 SGHTA and CDR2 FQGNSA. V was shortened by 1 base and J by 6 bases, with 11 bases between the two germline ends. CDR3 length: 14 amino acids. The assay was immunoSEQ multiplex PCR, and TCRdb's table has in-frame clones only and misses some. The repertoire holds around 88,000 clones, with 60% to 70% as singletons. This specimen comes from a study of shared clonotypes between healthy human individuals. The chain employs TRBV7-2 and TRBJ2-3; D unclear. The sample taken for sequencing was memory CD8+ T cells sorted from blood. Subset in this sample: CD45RO+ cells pooled with CCR7-negative TemRA cells. The sequence came from a man under 40 in good health. CDR3 DNA: TGTGCCAGCAGCTTAGGCCCAATAACCGATACGCAGTATTTT. This gives the protein CASSLGPITDTQYF.